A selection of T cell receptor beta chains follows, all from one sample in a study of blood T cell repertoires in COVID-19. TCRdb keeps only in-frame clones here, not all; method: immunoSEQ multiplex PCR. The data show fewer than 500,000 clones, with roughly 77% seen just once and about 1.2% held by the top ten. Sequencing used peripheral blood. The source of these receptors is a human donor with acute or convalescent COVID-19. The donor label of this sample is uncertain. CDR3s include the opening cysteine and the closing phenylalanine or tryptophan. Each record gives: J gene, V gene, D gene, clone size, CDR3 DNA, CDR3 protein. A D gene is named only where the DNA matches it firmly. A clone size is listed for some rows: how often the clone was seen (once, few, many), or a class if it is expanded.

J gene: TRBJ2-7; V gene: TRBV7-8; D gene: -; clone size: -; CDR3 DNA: TGTGCCAGCAGCTCGCAACAGGGCTACGAGCAGTACTTC; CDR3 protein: CASSSQQGYEQYF
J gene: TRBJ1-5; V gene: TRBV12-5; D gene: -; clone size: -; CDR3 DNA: TGTGCTAGTGCGGCCCGACAGTATAGCAATCAGCCCCAGCATTTT; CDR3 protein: CASAARQYSNQPQHF
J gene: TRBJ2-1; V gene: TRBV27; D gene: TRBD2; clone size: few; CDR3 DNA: TGTGCCAGCAGTTTAGTGGGGACTAGCGGGCTTTCCTCCTACAATGAGCAGTTCTTC; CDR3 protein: CASSLVGTSGLSSYNEQFF
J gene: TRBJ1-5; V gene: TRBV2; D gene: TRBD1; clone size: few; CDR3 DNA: TGTGCCAGCAGTGTCCGGCAGGGGGAACAGCCCCAGCATTTT; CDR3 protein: CASSVRQGEQPQHF
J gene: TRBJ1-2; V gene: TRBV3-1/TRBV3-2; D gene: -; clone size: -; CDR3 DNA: TGTGCCAGCAGCCCAGGGGCAGCAGCTAACTATGGCTACACCTTC; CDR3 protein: CASSPGAAANYGYTF
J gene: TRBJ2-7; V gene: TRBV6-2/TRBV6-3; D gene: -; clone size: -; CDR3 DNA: TGTGCCAGCAGTTACGAGCCCCCGCAGGGGAGTTACCACGAGCAGTACTTC; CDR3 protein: CASSYEPPQGSYHEQYF
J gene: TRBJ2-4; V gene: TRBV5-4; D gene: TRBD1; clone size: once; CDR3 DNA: TGTGCCAGCAGCGTGGACAGGGGGGGGAACATTCAGTACTTC; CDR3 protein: CASSVDRGGNIQYF
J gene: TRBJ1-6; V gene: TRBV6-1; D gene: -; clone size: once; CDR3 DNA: TGTGCCAGCAGTGAAGGGAGAGGAAGCTCCTATAATTCACCCCTCCACTTT; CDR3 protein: CASSEGRGSSYNSPLHF
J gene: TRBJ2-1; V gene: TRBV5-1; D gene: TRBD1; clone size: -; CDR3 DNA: TGCGCCAGCAGCCTTCACCGGGACAGAGAGCAGTTCTTC; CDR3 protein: CASSLHRDREQFF
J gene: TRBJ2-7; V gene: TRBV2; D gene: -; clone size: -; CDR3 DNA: TGTGCCAGCAGTTCCAGGTTATCCTACGAGCAGTACTTC; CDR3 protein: CASSSRLSYEQYF
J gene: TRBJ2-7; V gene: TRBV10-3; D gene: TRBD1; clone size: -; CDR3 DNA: TGTGCCATCAGTAACAGGGGAGTGCCGGATGAGCAGTACTTC; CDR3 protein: CAISNRGVPDEQYF
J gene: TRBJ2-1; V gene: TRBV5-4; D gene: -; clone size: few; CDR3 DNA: TGTGCCAGCAGCACCCCCCGCCAGGCACCTTACAATGAGCAGTTCTTC; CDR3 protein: CASSTPRQAPYNEQFF
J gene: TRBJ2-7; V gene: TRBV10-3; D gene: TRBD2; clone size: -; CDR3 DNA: TGTGCCATCAGTGAGCCGGTTGGGGGGGTGGTCTACGAGCAGTACTTC; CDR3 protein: CAISEPVGGVVYEQYF
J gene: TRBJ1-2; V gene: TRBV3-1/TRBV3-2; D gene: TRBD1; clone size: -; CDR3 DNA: TGTGCCAGCAGCTCGAGAACGACCGGGACAGATGGCTACACCTTC; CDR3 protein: CASSSRTTGTDGYTF
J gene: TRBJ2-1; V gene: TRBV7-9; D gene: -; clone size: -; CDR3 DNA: TGTGCCAGCAGCACCCAGGGGACCTCCTACAATGAGCAGTTCTTC; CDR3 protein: CASSTQGTSYNEQFF
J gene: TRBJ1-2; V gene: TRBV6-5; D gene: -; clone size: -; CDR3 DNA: TGTGCCAGCAGTTACGGAGAGGGCTCGGGTAACGACTACACCTTC; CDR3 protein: CASSYGEGSGNDYTF
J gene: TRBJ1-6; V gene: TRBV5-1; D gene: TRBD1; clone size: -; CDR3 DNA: TGCGCCAGTGCCGGGACAGCGAATAATTCACCCCTCCACTTT; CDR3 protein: CASAGTANNSPLHF